This T cell receptor beta chain comes out of a study of radiotherapy plus CTLA-4 blockade in lung cancer. Sequencing was performed with immunoSEQ multiplex PCR; in TCRdb, only in-frame clones are kept and a portion is missing. Counted here are about 77,000 clones, 70% to 80% occurring once; the ten biggest clones make up more than 8%. The germline CDR1 and CDR2 sequences are LNHNV and YYDKDF (reference sequence). The CDR3 extends over 13 amino acids. The germline V and J ends were trimmed by 6 bases and 7 bases, with 13 bases remaining between them. This clonotype was sampled from a human donor with non-small cell lung cancer whose response to radiotherapy plus ipilimumab could not be evaluated. The material was peripheral blood, obtained from a patient treated with radiotherapy plus ipilimumab. The V gene is TRBV15, the J gene TRBJ2-1, with D possibly TRBD1 on 6 matching bases. The CDR3 region is CATRSRGRNEQFF. The CDR3 coding sequence is TGTGCCACCAGAAGCAGGGGTAGGAATGAGCAGTTCTTC.